Presented here are 27 T cell receptor beta chains from one specimen sequenced in a study of blood T cell repertoires in COVID-19. Some clones are missing from TCRdb's copy, which holds only in-frame ones; the method was immunoSEQ multiplex PCR. The sample holds 350,000 to 400,000 clones; just under 90% are singletons and the top ten take about 1.7%. The specimen sequenced was PBMCs or T cells enriched from blood (not recorded which). The receptors derive from a woman in her twenties or thirties who had recovered from COVID-19.

The chain uses TRBV10-3 and TRBJ2-7; 8 bases are shared with TRBD1. V trimming: 4 bases; J trimming: 7 bases; junction bases outside the gene matches: 24. Germline V gene sequence: CDR1 ENHRY, CDR2 SYGVKD. The CDR3 totals 19 residues. In DNA, the CDR3 is TGTGCCATCAGTGGGGTCCAACAACCCGATGGCAGGGGGCAACGAGAGCAGTACTTC. Encoded protein: CAISGVQQPDGRGQREQYF.

This clone was detected once. V usage is TRBV2 and J usage is TRBJ1-1; 7 nucleotides agree with TRBD1. Germline loops: CDR1 SNHLY, CDR2 FYNNEI. The CDR3 totals 15 residues. Trimming cost V 2 bases and J 1 base; bases outside gene matches: 4. CDR3 nucleotide sequence: TGTGCCAGCAGTGAATCTCGGACAGGGAACACTGAAGCTTTCTTT. Protein product: CASSESRTGNTEAFF.

This clone was counted a few times. This chain connects TRBV5-1 to TRBJ1-1; 7 bases line up with TRBD1. The CDR3 extends over 13 amino acids. V trimming: 4 bases; J trimming: 3 bases; junction bases outside the gene matches: 3. CDR1 is SGHRS, CDR2 YFSETQ, per germline. The CDR3 spells CASSTGEHTEAFF. The CDR3 nucleotides read TGCGCCAGCAGCACAGGGGAACACACTGAAGCTTTCTTT.

The gene calls are TRBV27 and TRBJ1-6, with D tentatively TRBD1 (6 bases). Trimming pared 2 bases from V and 1 base from J, leaving 15 bases between. Germline V gene sequence: CDR1 MNHEY, CDR2 SMNVEV (reference sequence). The CDR3 sequence is 18 residues long. Here the CDR3 reads CASSLKSFRGSYNSPLHF. CDR3 sequence (DNA): TGTGCCAGCAGTTTAAAAAGTTTCAGGGGATCCTATAATTCACCCCTCCACTTT.

V and J are TRBV28 and TRBJ2-7; possible D gene TRBD2, 6 bases. The CDR3 is made up of 11 amino acids. The V end was cut by 10 bases, the J end by 2 bases, with 9 bases between. Germline-derived CDR1 and CDR2 are MDHEN and SYDVKM. CDR3 coding DNA: TGTGCCACTACGGGGGCCTACGAGCAGTACTTC. Amino acid sequence: CATTGAYEQYF.

The rearrangement links TRBV3-1 (or the pseudogene TRBV3-2) to TRBJ2-4; a possible D gene is TRBD1 (6 bases). V lost 3 bases, J lost 0 bases, and 12 bases lay in between. This CDR3 has 16 amino acids. CDR1 and CDR2 (germline): LGHDT, YNNKEL (reference sequence). As DNA, the CDR3 is TGTGCCAGCAGCCAGGGGACACTACTAGCCAAAAACATTCAGTACTTC. Its translation: CASSQGTLLAKNIQYF.

This chain uses TRBV2 with TRBJ2-5, with 11 bases identical to TRBD2. Per the germline V gene, CDR1 is SNHLY and CDR2 is FYNNEI. Trimming took 5 bases from V and 12 from J; bases not matched to a gene: 5. The CDR3 runs 12 residues. DNA of the CDR3: TGTGCCAGCAGTCTGCAGGGACTAGCGGAGTACTTC. Translation: CASSLQGLAEYF.

CDR3 sequence: CASSLKRSNTEAFF. The CDR3 bases are TGTGCCAGCAGCTTAAAGCGGTCGAACACTGAAGCTTTCTTT. V and J are TRBV7-8 and TRBJ1-1, with D hard to call. This CDR3 is built from 14 residues. V dropped 2 bases and J dropped 1 base, with 8 bases sitting between them. CDR1 SGHVS and CDR2 FQNEAQ come from the germline V gene.

The J gene is TRBJ2-3, the V gene TRBV7-2, with 7 positions matching TRBD2. The V and J ends lost 6 bases and 3 bases, in that order; junction bases with no gene match: 9. CDR3 size: 15 residues. Germline CDR1 and CDR2: SGHTA and FQGNSA. In nucleotides, the CDR3 is TGTGCCAGCAGTCTCCTAGCGGCGCGGACAGATACGCAGTATTTT. Its translation: CASSLLAARTDTQYF.

The J gene is TRBJ1-1, the V gene TRBV7-9; 7 nucleotides align to TRBD1. CDR1 is SEHNR and CDR2 is FQNEAQ in the germline V gene (reference sequence). The CDR3 runs to 14 residues. The V gene end was trimmed by 5 bases and the J gene end by 5 bases; junction bases not matched to a gene: 8. The CDR3 region is CASSMNRGRTEAFF. The CDR3 DNA reads as TGTGCCAGCAGCATGAACAGGGGCCGGACTGAAGCTTTCTTT.

J is TRBJ2-7 and V is TRBV15, with a weak D call TRBD2 (7 bases). Germline CDR1 LNHNV, CDR2 YYDKDF (reference sequence). V shed 3 bases and J shed 2 bases, with 23 bases lying between them. This CDR3 region has 18 residues. CDR3 coding DNA: TGTGCCACCAGCAGCCTAAGTCCAGGGGAGGGGGTCACCTACGAGCAGTACTTC. Translated, it gives CATSSLSPGEGVTYEQYF.

In its sample, this clone was seen once. The J gene is TRBJ2-2, the V gene TRBV27; 12 bases fit TRBD1. The CDR3 totals 22 residues. The germline CDR1 and CDR2 sequences are MNHEY and SMNVEV (reference sequence). V was pared by 3 bases and J by 2 bases, with 19 bases of the junction left unmatched. CDR3 residues: CASSFLLPGQGASGTNTGELFF. The CDR3 region has the DNA TGTGCCAGCAGTTTCCTTCTCCCGGGACAGGGGGCTTCGGGGACAAACACCGGGGAGCTGTTTTTT.

CDR3 amino acids: CASSPPGLAGVGDYEQYF. The CDR3 region has the DNA TGTGCCAGCAGCCCGCCGGGACTAGCGGGAGTAGGGGACTACGAGCAGTACTTC. The chain has TRBV5-6 and TRBJ2-7; TRBD2 aligns across 14 bases. Per the germline V gene, CDR1 is SGHDT and CDR2 is YYEEEE. The CDR3 loop spans 18 amino acids. After removal of 4 bases from V and 3 bases from J, the junction contained 12 bases not matched to a gene.

This chain connects TRBV4-2 to TRBJ1-6, with D perhaps TRBD1 (5 bases). The V and J ends lost 5 bases and 5 bases respectively, with 19 bases between them. Germline CDR1 and CDR2: LGHNA and YNFKEQ. The CDR3 runs to 17 residues. The chain's CDR3 is CASSGVRRGKDNSPLHF. In nucleotides, the CDR3 is TGTGCCAGCAGCGGAGTGAGGCGGGGCAAGGATAATTCACCCCTCCACTTT.

This clone was detected only once. V and J are TRBV6-6 and TRBJ1-4, with D perhaps TRBD1 (6 bases). Trimming cost V 4 bases and J 16 bases, with 16 bases left between them. Looked up from germline, CDR1 is MNHNY and CDR2 is SVGAGI (reference sequence). The CDR3 runs 12 residues. CDR3 loop: CASSSQGQQAFF. CDR3 nucleotides: TGTGCCAGCAGTTCTCAGGGGCAGCAGGCGTTTTTT.

The chain is built from TRBV7-8 and TRBJ1-5; TRBD1 agrees at 11 bases. CDR1 is SGHVS and CDR2 is FQNEAQ in the germline V gene. The CDR3 is 14 residues long. After removal of 8 bases from V and 5 bases from J, the junction contained 5 bases not matched to a gene. This chain's CDR3 is CASRPGQGDQPQHF. The CDR3 nucleotides are TGTGCCAGCCGACCGGGACAGGGGGATCAGCCCCAGCATTTT.

V gene TRBV2 combines with J gene TRBJ2-1, with TRBD1 identical over 10 bases. From germline, CDR1 is SNHLY and CDR2 FYNNEI. This CDR3 is 14 amino acids long. With 8 bases clipped from V and 7 bases from J, the junction kept 8 bases outside the gene matches. CDR3 sequence (DNA): TGTGCCAGCTTGGGGACAGGGGTCGCAAATGAGCAGTTCTTC. Encoded protein: CASLGTGVANEQFF.

The genes are TRBV10-3 and TRBJ2-7, with 8 bases lining up with TRBD1. The CDR3 is 13 amino acids. Germline V lookup: CDR1 ENHRY, CDR2 SYGVKD. The junction had 5 bases not matched to a gene; V was cut back by 9 bases and J by 1 base. The CDR3 spells CAIWTGKSYEQYF. The CDR3 coding sequence is TGTGCCATTTGGACAGGGAAGTCCTACGAGCAGTACTTC.

The rearrangement joins TRBV5-4 to TRBJ2-5; D may be TRBD1 (6 bases). Germline values: CDR1 SGHNT, CDR2 YYREEE (reference sequence). With 4 bases removed from V and 2 bases from J, the gap between germline ends came to 12 bases. The CDR3 covers 14 residues. CDR3 residues: CASSPGQMQETQYF. The CDR3 coding sequence is TGTGCCAGCAGCCCCGGACAGATGCAAGAGACCCAGTACTTC.

The V gene is TRBV7-8, the J gene TRBJ1-1, with a weak D call TRBD1 (5 bases). The V gene's germline CDR1 is SGHVS and CDR2 FQNEAQ. V was cut by 5 bases and J by 0 bases, with 13 bases left in between. This CDR3 has 15 amino acids. The CDR3 DNA reads as TGTGCCAGCAGCCCGCGGGGCGTCGTGAACACTGAAGCTTTCTTT. This gives the protein CASSPRGVVNTEAFF.

CDR3 bases: TGTGCCAGCAGCGTAGATCCAGGTGACGGAAAACTGTTTTTT. This translates into CASSVDPGDGKLFF. The chain links TRBV9 to TRBJ1-4; no definite D call. V shed 0 bases and J shed 10 bases, with 13 bases lying between them. This CDR3 has 14 residues. From germline, CDR1 is SGDLS and CDR2 YYNGEE.

The gene calls are TRBV3-1 (or the pseudogene TRBV3-2) and TRBJ1-3, with D possibly matching TRBD1 (6 bases). V was clipped by 3 bases and J by 0 bases, with 9 bases between them. This CDR3 region has 15 residues. Germline V gene data show CDR1 as LGHDT and CDR2 as YNNKEL (reference sequence). DNA of the CDR3: TGTGCCAGCAGCCACGACAGGAGCTCTGGAAACACCATATATTTT. Translating it yields CASSHDRSSGNTIYF.

This clone appeared a single time. The chain combines TRBV30 with TRBJ1-2, with no clear D. The CDR3 totals 12 residues. CDR1 is GTSNPN, CDR2 SVGIG, per germline (reference sequence). The germline V and J ends were trimmed by 4 bases and 4 bases, with 10 bases remaining between them. The CDR3 coding sequence is TGTGCCTGGACCACGGTGAGCTATGGCTACACCTTC. Protein: CAWTTVSYGYTF.

This clone was detected once. The CDR3 nucleotides are TGTGCCAGCAGTCTCGACAGGGACCTTGGCTACACCTTC. Its protein is CASSLDRDLGYTF. The V and J genes are TRBV6-1 and TRBJ1-2; 7 bases line up with TRBD1. Germline assignment: CDR1 MNHNS and CDR2 SASEGT. CDR3 length: 13 residues. V was clipped by 5 bases and J by 7 bases; unmatched bases: 7.

The V and J genes are TRBV5-1 and TRBJ2-3; 10 bases fit TRBD2. Germline CDR1 SGHRS, CDR2 YFSETQ. The CDR3 length is 16 residues. V shed 4 bases, J shed 3 bases, and the junction held 8 bases outside the gene matches. The CDR3 region has the DNA TGCGCCAGCAGCAGTATTAGCGGGAGGTCGACAGATACGCAGTATTTT. This gives the protein CASSSISGRSTDTQYF.

The CDR3 loop is CSFWRQGERAFF. DNA of the CDR3: TGCAGCTTTTGGAGACAGGGGGAAAGAGCTTTCTTT. The chain recombines TRBV29-1 with TRBJ1-1, with TRBD1 matching 9 bases. Germline V gene data show CDR1 as SQVTM and CDR2 as ANQGSEA. The CDR3 runs 12 residues. V lost 8 bases to trimming and J lost 10 bases; unmatched junction nucleotides: 11.

Regarding this clone: With a much larger clone just one base away, this may be a read error. Other DNA sequences from this sample encode an identical CDR3 as well. The chain is built from TRBV7-9 and TRBJ1-1, with a tentative D call TRBD1 (5 bases). The germline V gene has CDR1 SEHNR and CDR2 FQNEAQ (reference sequence). Trimming took off 5 bases at V and 1 base at J, with 8 bases between the two ends. This CDR3 has 13 residues. CDR3 nucleotide sequence: TGTGCCAGCAGCCCGCAGGGGAACACTGAAGCTTTCTTT. Its translation: CASSPQGNTEAFF. The variable domain in full, with the rest retrieved from reference TRBV7-9 and TRBJ1-1, is DTGVSQNPRHKITKRGQNVTFRCDPISEHNRLYWYRQTLGQGPEFLTYFQNEAQLEKSRLLSDRFSAERPKGSFSTLEIQRTEQGDSAMYLCASSPQGNTEAFFGQGTRLTVV.